This passage covers 31 T cell receptor beta chains from one sample sequenced in a study of spatial heterogeneity in lung cancer. TCRdb analysed the 5' RACE reads with MiXCR anew, one entry per CDR3 protein. The sample contains about 10,000 distinct CDR3 sequences, around 3% of which appear only once. Their cognate antigens are unknown. Study-level results: Tumor mutation counts were tracked by expanded intratumoral alpha and beta TCR counts.

The time point: sample taken at primary tumor resection. This specimen was lung tumor tissue, taken at surgery. Receptors originate from a male donor with early-stage non-small cell lung cancer.

This clonotype was found a few times. This chain links TRBV7-9 with TRBJ1-2, with 9 bases matching TRBD1. Trimming took 5 bases from V and 2 from J; bases not matched to a gene: 6. The CDR3 contains 15 residues. The germline V gene has CDR1 SEHNR and CDR2 FQNEAQ (reference sequence). The CDR3 spells CASSPNRGQNYGYTF. The CDR3 coding sequence is TGTGCCAGCAGCCCCAACAGGGGGCAGAACTATGGCTACACCTTC.

This clonotype was seen repeatedly, ten times or more. J is TRBJ2-5 and V is TRBV6-5; D might be TRBD2 (6 bases). Trimming removed 0 bases at V and 1 base at J, with 9 bases between. The CDR3 covers 15 residues. Per germline, CDR1 MNHEY and CDR2 SVGAGI. CDR3 sequence: CASSYSGGGQETQYF. CDR3 coding DNA: TGTGCCAGCAGTTACTCGGGGGGTGGCCAAGAGACCCAGTACTTC.

The sample holds many counts of this clonotype. This chain connects TRBV29-1 to TRBJ1-1, with D uncertain. CDR3 length: 13 residues. Germline CDR1 reads SQVTM; CDR2 reads ANQGSEA. The V end lost 1 base, the J end lost 1 base, and 7 bases lay between the germline ends. CDR3 DNA sequence: TGCAGCGTTGAAGTCAGGTCGAACACTGAAGCTTTCTTT. Translating it yields CSVEVRSNTEAFF.

This clonotype rates as medium-sized. The gene calls are TRBV5-4 and TRBJ2-5, with D possibly being TRBD1 (6 bases). V lost 2 bases and J 5 bases, leaving 13 bases between the germline ends. CDR3 length: 14 amino acids. The germline V gene has CDR1 SGHNT and CDR2 YYREEE (reference sequence). The CDR3 reads CASSLNGGRETQYF. In nucleotides, the CDR3 is TGTGCCAGCAGCTTAAATGGGGGCAGGGAGACCCAGTACTTC.

This clonotype counts as medium-sized (0.01 to 0.1%). V and J are TRBV6-5 and TRBJ2-7, with 9 bases aligning to TRBD1. V was pared by 3 bases and J by 5 bases, with 8 bases of the junction left unmatched. The CDR3 runs 15 residues. The germline V gene has CDR1 MNHEY and CDR2 SVGAGI. CDR3 bases: TGTGCCAGCAGTTATACCGGGACAGGGTATGACGAGCAGTACTTC. Its translation: CASSYTGTGYDEQYF.

The chain uses TRBV20-1 and TRBJ1-1; D remains unclear. V shed 6 bases and J shed 1 base, with 15 bases lying between them. The CDR3 consists of 14 residues. Germline values: CDR1 DFQATT, CDR2 SNEGSKA (reference sequence). For the CDR3, the DNA is TGCAGTGCCGCTATACGACGGGAGAACACTGAAGCTTTCTTT. It specifies CSAAIRRENTEAFF.

This clonotype rates as medium-sized. This sequence joins TRBV20-1 and TRBJ2-7; 13 nucleotides match TRBD2. Germline lookup yields CDR1 DFQATT and CDR2 SNEGSKA (reference sequence). The CDR3 length is 13 residues. The ends lost 8 bases at V and 5 bases at J; junction bases unmatched: 6. CDR3 protein: CSPRLAGGHEQYF. In DNA form, the CDR3 reads TGCAGTCCACGACTAGCGGGGGGTCACGAGCAGTACTTC.

This clonotype came up many times. The V and J genes are TRBV5-1 and TRBJ2-1; 7 nucleotides agree with TRBD2. CDR1 is SGHRS, CDR2 YFSETQ, per germline. This CDR3 is built from 16 residues. The V and J ends lost 3 bases and 4 bases, in that order; junction bases with no gene match: 10. CDR3 sequence (DNA): TGCGCCAGCAGCTCCGACGGGGGGTCGAGGTACAATGAGCAGTTCTTC. Amino acids: CASSSDGGSRYNEQFF.

This clonotype has a count of ten or more. This chain links TRBV9 with TRBJ1-1; 11 bases are a match to TRBD1. With V trimmed by 3 bases and J by 1 base, 20 bases remained unmatched. Germline V gives CDR1 SGDLS, CDR2 YYNGEE. The CDR3 runs 21 residues. CDR3 DNA sequence: TGTGCCAGCAGCGCCACCGACCCGCGGACAGGGGGCTTTTGGAGGAACACTGAAGCTTTCTTT. This sequence encodes CASSATDPRTGGFWRNTEAFF.

This clonotype is medium-sized in the sample. The chain uses TRBV3-1 and TRBJ2-3; 8 nucleotides match TRBD1. The V segment lost 1 base and the J segment 1 base; nucleotides outside the gene matches: 7. Germline CDR1 LGHDT, CDR2 YNNKEL (reference sequence). The CDR3 runs to 17 residues. CDR3 sequence: CASSQGYRTGRTDTQYF. CDR3 bases: TGTGCCAGCAGCCAAGGTTATAGGACAGGGCGCACAGATACGCAGTATTTT.

This clonotype has a handful of counts. The chain has TRBV7-2 and TRBJ1-3; D ambiguous. The CDR3 totals 12 residues. V shed 5 bases and J shed 5 bases, with 7 bases lying between them. CDR1 SGHTA and CDR2 FQGNSA come from the germline V gene. CDR3 residues: CASSRARNTIYF. CDR3 bases: TGTGCCAGCAGCCGGGCGAGAAACACCATATATTTT.

This clonotype was picked up many times. V usage is TRBV10-3 and J usage is TRBJ1-3; 7 bases agree with TRBD1. This CDR3 contains 15 residues. Unmatched junction bases numbered 3, after V lost 2 bases and J lost 2 bases. Germline CDR1 ENHRY, CDR2 SYGVKD. CDR3 sequence: CAISEEGAAGNTIYF. DNA of the CDR3: TGTGCCATCAGTGAGGAGGGGGCAGCTGGAAACACCATATATTTT.

This clonotype was recorded at least ten times. As DNA, the CDR3 is TGTGCCAGCAGTTGGACAGGGGGCGACACCGGGGAGCTGTTTTTT. This encodes CASSWTGGDTGELFF. The chain is built from TRBV6-2 or TRBV6-3 and TRBJ2-2, with TRBD1 identical over 11 bases. Germline values: CDR1 MNHEY, CDR2 SVGEGT. The CDR3 extends over 15 amino acids. With 4 bases clipped from V and 3 bases from J, the junction kept 1 base outside the gene matches.

This clonotype showed up many times. The J gene is TRBJ1-1, the V gene TRBV9; 9 bases map to TRBD1. V was pared by 0 bases and J by 6 bases, with 3 bases of the junction left unmatched. The CDR3 has 14 amino acids. Per the germline V gene, CDR1 is SGDLS and CDR2 is YYNGEE. CDR3 bases: TGTGCCAGCAGCGTAGGACAGGGGGGATCTGAAGCTTTCTTT. Translated, it gives CASSVGQGGSEAFF.

This clonotype was found many times. The genes are TRBV4-1 and TRBJ2-3; D gene uncertain. Between the trimmed V and J ends, which lost 0 bases and 3 bases, there was a span of 13 bases. This CDR3 comprises 16 residues. Germline V gives CDR1 MGHRA, CDR2 YSYEKL. For the CDR3, the DNA is TGCGCCAGCAGCCAAGAAGGGCGCGACAATACAGATACGCAGTATTTT. It is translated as CASSQEGRDNTDTQYF.

This clonotype was counted at least ten times. CDR3 amino acids: CASRPGTSGDYQETQYF. For the CDR3, the DNA is TGTGCCAGCAGGCCCGGGACTAGCGGGGATTACCAAGAGACCCAGTACTTC. The rearrangement joins TRBV6-5 to TRBJ2-5; 13 bases match TRBD2. V lost 6 bases, J lost 0 bases, and 7 bases stayed unmatched. Per germline, CDR1 MNHEY and CDR2 SVGAGI. The CDR3 has 17 amino acids.

This clonotype is medium-sized (0.01 to 0.1%) within its sample. The chain uses TRBV20-1 and TRBJ2-7; D is uncertain. The ends were cut back, 0 bases at V and 2 bases at J, with 14 bases in the middle. The CDR3 runs 15 residues. CDR1 and CDR2 from the germline V gene are DFQATT and SNEGSKA (reference sequence). The DNA of the CDR3 is TGCAGTGCTAGAGATACTGAGACATCAACCTACGAGCAGTACTTC. Translation gives CSARDTETSTYEQYF.

This clonotype was observed at least ten times. The chain joins TRBV5-4 to TRBJ1-4; no reliable D call. With 4 bases removed from V and 8 bases from J, the gap between germline ends came to 12 bases. This CDR3 comprises 13 residues. CDR1 SGHNT and CDR2 YYREEE come from the germline V gene (reference sequence). The CDR3 sequence: CASSLKTHEKLFF. The CDR3 region has the DNA TGTGCCAGCAGCCTTAAGACCCACGAAAAACTGTTTTTT. Variable domain in full (rest from reference TRBV5-4 and TRBJ1-4): ETGVTQSPTHLIKTRGQQVTLRCSSQSGHNTVSWYQQALGQGPQFIFQYYREEENGRGNFPPRFSGLQFPNYSSELNVNALELDDSALYLCASSLKTHEKLFFGSGTQLSVL.

This clonotype was detected ten times or more. The chain combines TRBV28 with TRBJ1-4; tentatively, D is TRBD1 (6 bases). The CDR3 length is 18 residues. V dropped 5 bases and J dropped 5 bases, with 24 bases sitting between them. CDR1 MDHEN and CDR2 SYDVKM come from the germline V gene. The CDR3 nucleotides are TGTGCCAGCAGTACCTGGACAGTTAAGGAGCCCCACAATGAAAAACTGTTTTTT. This codes for CASSTWTVKEPHNEKLFF.

This clonotype ranks as medium-sized. This sequence joins TRBV5-1 and TRBJ2-2; D remains ambiguous. V was clipped by 0 bases and J by 5 bases, with 14 bases between them. The CDR3 is made up of 16 amino acids. Per germline, CDR1 SGHRS and CDR2 YFSETQ. The CDR3 protein is CASSLGPGPETGELFF. In DNA form, the CDR3 reads TGCGCCAGCAGCTTGGGTCCCGGACCTGAAACCGGGGAGCTGTTTTTT.

This clonotype was detected many times. This chain connects TRBV24-1 to TRBJ1-2; weak D call: TRBD1 (5 bases). CDR1 is KGHDR, CDR2 SFDVKD, per germline. Trimming took off 0 bases at V and 6 bases at J, with 7 bases between the two ends. The CDR3 covers 13 residues. The DNA of the CDR3 is TGTGCCACCAGTGATTTGCGGGGGGATGGCTACACCTTC. Translated, it gives CATSDLRGDGYTF.

Of note for this clonotype: This may arise from a read error, as a much more abundant clone is one base away. The chain uses TRBV12-3 or TRBV12-4 and TRBJ2-7; no definite D call. Trimming took 4 bases from V and 5 from J, leaving 12 bases between them. The CDR3 has 13 residues. The CDR3 bases are TGTGCCAGCAGTTACTGCGACACCAACGAGCAGTACTTC. It yields the protein CASSYCDTNEQYF.

This clonotype was found many times. V usage is TRBV28 and J usage is TRBJ1-5; D is undetermined. This CDR3 comprises 15 residues. The ends were cut back, 5 bases at V and 0 bases at J, with 11 bases in the middle. Germline assignment: CDR1 MDHEN and CDR2 SYDVKM. The CDR3 loop reads CASSTQGLSNQPQHF. The DNA for the CDR3 is TGTGCCAGCAGTACACAAGGACTTAGCAATCAGCCCCAGCATTTT.

There are many counts of this clonotype. The chain employs TRBV18 and TRBJ2-5; D is tentatively TRBD1 or TRBD2 (7 bases each). Germline V lookup: CDR1 KGHSH, CDR2 LQKENI. The CDR3 runs to 13 residues. Trimming cost V 6 bases and J 3 bases, with 11 bases left between them. The CDR3 coding sequence is TGTGCCAGCTCTCCAGGGGGGGAAGAGACCCAGTACTTC. This codes for CASSPGGEETQYF. Looking up the rest from reference TRBV18 and TRBJ2-5 gives the full variable domain: NAGVMQNPRHLVRRRGQEARLRCSPMKGHSHVYWYRQLPEEGLKFMVYLQKENIIDESGMPKERFSAEFPKEGPSILRIQQVVRGDSAAYFCASSPGGEETQYFGPGTRLLVL.

Many counts were recorded for this clonotype. V usage is TRBV3-1 and J usage is TRBJ2-5; 12 bases align to TRBD1. CDR1 and CDR2 from the germline V gene are LGHDT and YNNKEL (reference sequence). This CDR3 has 16 residues. V shed 1 base, J shed 6 bases, and the junction held 6 bases outside the gene matches. This CDR3 reads CASSQAGQGAVQTQYF. The CDR3 region has the DNA TGTGCCAGCAGCCAAGCGGGACAGGGGGCTGTGCAGACCCAGTACTTC.

By its share, this clonotype is medium-sized. This chain joins TRBV10-3 and TRBJ1-2; D is possibly TRBD1 (5 bases). The CDR3 consists of 14 residues. Germline lookup yields CDR1 ENHRY and CDR2 SYGVKD. Trimming pared 4 bases from V and 7 bases from J, leaving 16 bases between. The CDR3 bases are TGTGCCATCAGTGGAGAGTTAGGGACCGCTGGCTACACCTTC. It specifies CAISGELGTAGYTF.

This clonotype is termed medium-sized. The chain couples TRBV5-6 to TRBJ1-5, with TRBD1 matching over 8 bases. CDR1 is SGHDT and CDR2 is YYEEEE in the germline V gene. The J segment lost 4 bases and the V segment lost 0 bases, leaving 0 bases of the junction unmatched. CDR3 length: 14 residues. The CDR3 region is CASSLGTGNQPQHF. Written as DNA, the CDR3 is TGTGCCAGCAGCTTGGGGACAGGGAATCAGCCCCAGCATTTT.

Ten or more counts support this clonotype. For the CDR3, the DNA is TGCAGTGCTACTACAGGGTATGTGCGGGAGCAGTACTTC. Amino acid sequence: CSATTGYVREQYF. The V gene is TRBV20-1, the J gene TRBJ2-7; a possible D gene is TRBD1 (6 bases). CDR3 length: 13 amino acids. Germline V gene data show CDR1 as DFQATT and CDR2 as SNEGSKA (reference sequence). Trimming stripped 4 bases from V and 7 bases from J, with 17 bases between.

In this sample, this clonotype turned up many times. The chain carries TRBV18 and TRBJ2-3, with 12 bases matching TRBD2. Trimming took 0 bases from V and 10 from J; bases not matched to a gene: 11. The CDR3 is 17 residues long. Germline-derived CDR1 and CDR2 are KGHSH and LQKENI. The CDR3 sequence: CASSPPTSGGPLGAQYF. The CDR3 DNA sequence: TGTGCCAGCTCACCACCAACTAGCGGGGGGCCCCTCGGGGCGCAGTATTTT.

This clonotype is deemed medium-sized (0.01 to 0.1%). The chain uses TRBV11-2 and TRBJ1-1; 7 bases map to TRBD1. Looked up from germline, CDR1 is SGHAT and CDR2 is FQNNGV. The CDR3 has 15 amino acids. V dropped 3 bases and J dropped 4; count of bases not matched to a gene: 8. The CDR3 reads CASSLTTGAGTEAFF. The CDR3 DNA sequence: TGTGCCAGCAGCTTGACTACAGGGGCTGGCACTGAAGCTTTCTTT.

This clonotype is labeled as medium-sized. The CDR3 DNA is TGTGCCAGCAGTTCTTGGCAGTCCAATCCATACGAGCAGTACTTC. Protein product: CASSSWQSNPYEQYF. The V call is TRBV6-6, the J call TRBJ2-7; no clear D gene. V dropped 4 bases and J dropped 4 bases, with 17 bases sitting between them. Looked up from germline, CDR1 is MNHNY and CDR2 is SVGAGI (reference sequence). The CDR3 sequence is 15 residues long.